Below are 17 T cell receptor beta chains sequenced from a single sample in a study of T cell changes during pregnancy in multiple sclerosis. The repertoire was sequenced with immunoSEQ multiplex PCR; TCRdb's copy has only in-frame clones and lacks some. This sample has some 90,000 clones, with roughly 91% found just once. The material sequenced was peripheral blood, taken after pregnancy. The receptors here all came from a female donor in good health, enrolled as a control in a pregnancy study.

The V and J genes are TRBV5-8 and TRBJ1-4; 9 bases align to TRBD1. Trimming at V came to 4 bases and at J to 8 bases, leaving 6 bases not matched to a gene. The germline V gene has CDR1 SGHTS and CDR2 YDEGEE. The CDR3 runs to 14 residues. The CDR3 spells CASSPGQGGEKLFF. In DNA, the CDR3 is TGTGCCAGCAGCCCGGGACAGGGAGGAGAAAAACTGTTTTTT.

This chain links TRBV21-1 with TRBJ2-7; the DNA was not compared with TRBD1, the D call given in the table. TRBV21-1 is reported as a pseudogene. This CDR3 spans 13 amino acids. DNA of the CDR3: TGTGCCAGCAGCAAAAGGGTAGACAGGGAGGTGTACTTC. It encodes CASSKRVDREVYF.

This clone was observed a single time. The chain recombines TRBV7-3 with TRBJ2-5, with 8 bases matching TRBD2. CDR1 and CDR2 (germline): SGHTA, FQGTGA. V was pared by 7 bases and J by 5 bases, with 9 bases of the junction left unmatched. This CDR3 comprises 14 residues. The CDR3 DNA is TGTGCCAGCAACTCGGGGGGGCAGGGGGAGACCCAGTACTTC. It encodes CASNSGGQGETQYF.

The V gene is TRBV9, the J gene TRBJ2-4, with D perhaps TRBD2 (5 bases). Germline lookup yields CDR1 SGDLS and CDR2 YYNGEE. CDR3 length: 13 residues. The ends were cut back, 5 bases at V and 7 bases at J, with 13 bases in the middle. The CDR3 reads CASRPPGENIQYF. DNA of the CDR3: TGTGCCAGCAGGCCTCCCGGGGAGAACATTCAGTACTTC.

The V call is TRBV4-1, the J call TRBJ2-1; 7 bases fit TRBD2. With 2 bases clipped from V and 8 bases from J, the junction kept 3 bases outside the gene matches. The CDR3 length is 13 residues. CDR1 and CDR2 (germline): MGHRA, YSYEKL. The CDR3: CASSQRGGDEQFF. DNA for the CDR3: TGCGCCAGCAGCCAAAGGGGAGGGGATGAGCAGTTCTTC.

The V and J genes are TRBV4-3 and TRBJ1-5; a possible D gene is TRBD1 (5 bases). V was cut by 0 bases and J by 4 bases, with 13 bases left in between. The length of the CDR3 is 16 residues. Looked up from germline, CDR1 is LGHNA and CDR2 is YSLEER. Here the CDR3 DNA reads TGCGCCAGCAGCCAAGATGTAAGGGGCCCGAATCAGCCCCAGCATTTT. Translation gives CASSQDVRGPNQPQHF.

The V and J genes are TRBV6-1 and TRBJ2-7; 7 nucleotides match TRBD1. The CDR3 is made up of 16 amino acids. Germline-derived CDR1 and CDR2 are MNHNS and SASEGT. The trim removed 2 bases at V and 0 bases at J, leaving 7 bases unmatched. The CDR3 nucleotides read TGTGCCAGCAGTGAAATGGGGACAGTTAGCTCCTACGAGCAGTACTTC. Translation gives CASSEMGTVSSYEQYF.

CDR3 in amino acids: CASSPTDRDQPQHF. The CDR3, as DNA: TGTGCCAGCTCACCGACGGACAGGGACCAGCCCCAGCATTTT. This chain joins TRBV18 and TRBJ1-5, with 8 bases matching TRBD1. V dropped 3 bases and J dropped 7; count of bases not matched to a gene: 5. The CDR3 covers 14 residues. Germline V gives CDR1 KGHSH, CDR2 LQKENI.

The CDR3 sequence is CATMRQPTNEKLFF. CDR3 coding DNA: TGTGCCACTATGCGACAGCCAACTAATGAAAAACTGTTTTTT. The V call is TRBV15, the J call TRBJ1-4; maybe TRBD1 (5 bases). Trimming removed 9 bases from V and 0 bases from J, with 11 bases in between. The V gene's germline CDR1 is LNHNV and CDR2 YYDKDF (reference sequence). The CDR3 has 14 amino acids.

V and J are TRBV27 and TRBJ1-6; D may be TRBD1 (5 bases). This CDR3 is 14 amino acids long. Per germline, CDR1 MNHEY and CDR2 SMNVEV (reference sequence). The germline V and J ends were trimmed by 8 bases and 9 bases, with 17 bases remaining between them. The CDR3 DNA follows: TGTGCCAGCCGGTCTGCGGGGGAACTTTCACCCCTCCACTTT. This sequence encodes CASRSAGELSPLHF.

Here the CDR3 DNA reads TGCGCCAGCAGCCAGCTACGGGGGACCACCTACGAGCAGTACTTC. It translates to CASSQLRGTTYEQYF. The J gene is TRBJ2-7, the V gene TRBV4-3; a possible D gene is TRBD2 (6 bases). The germline CDR1 and CDR2 sequences are LGHNA and YSLEER. Trimming pared 3 bases from V and 2 bases from J, leaving 14 bases between. The CDR3 is 15 residues long.

The CDR3 nucleotides read TGTGCCAGCAGTGAATACAGGGGGTCCTACAATGAGCAGTTCTTC. It translates to CASSEYRGSYNEQFF. The V call is TRBV2, the J call TRBJ2-1, with TRBD1 matching 8 bases. The CDR3 consists of 15 residues. Per the germline V gene, CDR1 is SNHLY and CDR2 is FYNNEI. V shed 2 bases and J 1 base; nucleotides not matched to a gene: 1.

In regard to this clone: Other DNA sequences within the sample encode an identical CDR3. The J gene is TRBJ1-1, the V gene TRBV4-2, with a tentative D call TRBD1 (5 bases). Germline CDR1 is LGHNA and CDR2 is YNFKEQ. V was clipped by 0 bases and J by 2 bases, with 7 bases between them. The CDR3 loop spans 14 amino acids. The CDR3 protein is CASSQDRGNTEAFF. The CDR3 DNA is TGTGCCAGCAGCCAAGATAGGGGAAACACTGAAGCTTTCTTT.

A single count supports this clone. The chain employs TRBV29-1 and TRBJ1-2; a weak D match, TRBD1 (6 bases). This CDR3 has 13 residues. Trimming took 6 bases from V and 6 from J, leaving 17 bases between them. Germline-derived CDR1 and CDR2 are SQVTM and ANQGSEA. The CDR3 DNA reads as TGCAGCGTGAGGGGGGGCCTAATAGATGGCTACACCTTC. It codes for CSVRGGLIDGYTF.

The rearrangement uses TRBV21-1 and TRBJ1-2; TRBD1 was called by the table and not checked on the DNA. TRBV21-1 is described as a pseudogene. The CDR3 totals 13 residues. DNA of the CDR3: TGTGCCAGCAGCACCTACAGGGGAAACGGCTACACCTTC. Protein: CASSTYRGNGYTF.

V gene TRBV6-5 combines with J gene TRBJ1-5; D remains ambiguous. Germline V gene lookup returns CDR1 MNHEY and CDR2 SVGAGI. Trimming shortened V by 0 bases and J by 5 bases, and 8 bases separated the two germline ends. The CDR3 runs to 14 residues. The CDR3 DNA follows: TGTGCCAGCAGTTACTCGAACACCTATCAGCCCCAGCATTTT. It translates to CASSYSNTYQPQHF.

The rearrangement links TRBV20-1 to TRBJ2-5; D gene unclear. In germline, CDR1 is DFQATT, CDR2 SNEGSKA (reference sequence). The ends were cut back, 2 bases at V and 2 bases at J, with 3 bases in the middle. The CDR3 loop spans 11 amino acids. The CDR3 nucleotides are TGCAGTGCTAGATCACAAGAGACCCAGTACTTC. Protein product: CSARSQETQYF.